The rows below give T cell receptor beta chains drawn from one sample of a study of neurological immune-mediated disorders. TCRdb re-called the 5' RACE reads with MiXCR, one entry per CDR3 protein. This repertoire shows more than 35,000 distinct CDR3 sequences, about 6% found once; its top ten account for 0.57%. Material: CD4+ T cells from blood. The receptors here all came from a woman in her thirties or forties in good health. Both conserved end residues are part of each CDR3. A D gene is named only where the DNA matches it firmly. Only part of the rows carry a size: once, few, many, or a class if the clone is expanded.

>.|.|TRBV5-5|TRBJ2-1
TGTGCCAGCAGCGACCCGGGACTGTACAATGAGCAGTTCTTC
CASSDPGLYNEQFF
>TRBD1|many|TRBV12-3/TRBV12-4|TRBJ2-5
TGTGCCAGCAGTCCCTGGACAGGGGACGGAGAGACCCAGTACTTC
CASSPWTGDGETQYF
>TRBD2|many|TRBV5-1|TRBJ2-5
TGCGCCAGCAGCACTAGCGGGTACCAAGAGACCCAGTACTTC
CASSTSGYQETQYF
>.|many|TRBV12-3/TRBV12-4|TRBJ2-1
TGTGCCAGCAGCCCCGCTTTGGGGGGGGGGCTAAAACGCTCCTACAATGAGCAGTTCTTC
CASSPALGGGLKRSYNEQFF
>TRBD1|many|TRBV5-1|TRBJ1-2
TGCGCCAGCAGGGGTGGGACAGGAACTAACTATGGCTACACCTTC
CASRGGTGTNYGYTF
>.|many|TRBV18|TRBJ2-3
TGTGCCAGCTCACCAGCAAGCAGGGAAGATACGCAGTATTTT
CASSPASREDTQYF
>.|many|TRBV5-1|TRBJ2-1
TGCGCCAGCAGCTCGTCCTCCGGGATTTCCTACAATGAGCAGTTCTTC
CASSSSSGISYNEQFF
>TRBD1|many|TRBV10-3|TRBJ1-1
TGTGCCATCAGTCCAGGCGACAGGGTGAACACTGAAGCTTTCTTT
CAISPGDRVNTEAFF
>.|many|TRBV5-1|TRBJ2-7
TGCGCCAGCAGCTTTGGACAGACCTACGAGCAGTACTTC
CASSFGQTYEQYF
>.|many|TRBV3-1|TRBJ2-3
TGTGCCAGCAGCCAAGAGGCCGGACTAACCACAGATACGCAGTATTTT
CASSQEAGLTTDTQYF
>.|many|TRBV7-2|TRBJ2-3
TGTGCCAGCAGCGATCAGGCACCAGGGAACCCCACAGATACGCAGTATTTT
CASSDQAPGNPTDTQYF
>TRBD2|many|TRBV12-3/TRBV12-4|TRBJ2-5
TGTGCCAGCAGTTTATCCAGCGGGAGAGAGACCCAGTACTTC
CASSLSSGRETQYF
>TRBD1|.|TRBV27|TRBJ2-7
TGTGCCACCGCCCGGACAGGGGTACCGTACGAGCAGTACTTC
CATARTGVPYEQYF
>.|few|TRBV14|TRBJ1-1
TGTGCCAGCAGCCAAGAGGAGGCTGAAGCTTTCTTT
CASSQEEAEAFF
>.|many|TRBV4-1|TRBJ1-1
TGCGCCAGCAGCCAGGGACCCCACGGGACACAGAACACTGAAGCTTTCTTT
CASSQGPHGTQNTEAFF
>TRBD1|many|TRBV5-5|TRBJ2-5
TGTGCCAGCAGCTCTGGGACAGGGGGGTTCGGGGAGACCCAGTACTTC
CASSSGTGGFGETQYF
>.|many|TRBV10-3|TRBJ2-7
TGTGCCATCAGCCTTCGCTTGGGGGGAGAGTACGAGCAGTACTTC
CAISLRLGGEYEQYF
>TRBD1|many|TRBV20-1|TRBJ2-3
TGCAGTGCTCGACAGGGGGCCCCGACAGATACGCAGTATTTT
CSARQGAPTDTQYF
>.|.|TRBV20-1|TRBJ1-5
TGCAGTGCTAGAGATTTCGGGGGAGGGGAAGGGGCCCAGCATTTT
CSARDFGGGEGAQHF
>TRBD2|many|TRBV7-3|TRBJ2-1
TGTGCCAGCAGTCCGGGACTAGCGTACAATGAGCAGTTCTTC
CASSPGLAYNEQFF
>.|many|TRBV5-1|TRBJ1-1
TGCGCCAGCAGCTTGGCGGACAGCACTGAAGCTTTCTTT
CASSLADSTEAFF
>.|many|TRBV5-5|TRBJ2-7
TGTGCCAGCAGCTTGGACGGCCGCTACGAGCAGTACTTC
CASSLDGRYEQYF